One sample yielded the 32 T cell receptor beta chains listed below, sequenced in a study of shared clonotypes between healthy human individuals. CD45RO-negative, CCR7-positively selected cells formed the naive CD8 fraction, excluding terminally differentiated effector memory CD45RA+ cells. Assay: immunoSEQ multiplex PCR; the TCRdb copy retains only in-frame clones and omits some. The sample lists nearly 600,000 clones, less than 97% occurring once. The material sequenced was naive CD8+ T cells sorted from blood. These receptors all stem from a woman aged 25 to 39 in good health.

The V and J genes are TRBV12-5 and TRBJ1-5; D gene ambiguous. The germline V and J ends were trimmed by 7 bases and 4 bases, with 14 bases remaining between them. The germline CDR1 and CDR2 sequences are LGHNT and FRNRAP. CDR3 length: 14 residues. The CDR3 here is CASASDTENQPQHF. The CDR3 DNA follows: TGTGCTAGTGCCTCCGACACCGAAAATCAGCCCCAGCATTTT.

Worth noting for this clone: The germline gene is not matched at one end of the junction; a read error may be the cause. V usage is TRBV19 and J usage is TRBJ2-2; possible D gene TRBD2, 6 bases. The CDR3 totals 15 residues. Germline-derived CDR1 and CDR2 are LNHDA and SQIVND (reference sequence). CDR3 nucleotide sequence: TGTGCCAGTAGTATGGTGGGAGGTAACACTGGGGAGCTGTTTTTT. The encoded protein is CASSMVGGNTGELFF.

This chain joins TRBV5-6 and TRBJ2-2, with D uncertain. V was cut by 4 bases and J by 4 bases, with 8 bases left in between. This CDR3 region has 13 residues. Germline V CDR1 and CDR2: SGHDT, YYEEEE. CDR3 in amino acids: CASSPLGTGELFF. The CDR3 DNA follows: TGTGCCAGCAGCCCGCTCGGCACCGGGGAGCTGTTTTTT.

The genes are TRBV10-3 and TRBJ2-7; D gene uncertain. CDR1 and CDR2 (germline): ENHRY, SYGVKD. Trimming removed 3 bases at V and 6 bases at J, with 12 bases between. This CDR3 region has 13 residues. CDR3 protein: CAISDPGSGEQYF. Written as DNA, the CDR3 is TGTGCCATCAGTGATCCCGGAAGTGGCGAGCAGTACTTC.

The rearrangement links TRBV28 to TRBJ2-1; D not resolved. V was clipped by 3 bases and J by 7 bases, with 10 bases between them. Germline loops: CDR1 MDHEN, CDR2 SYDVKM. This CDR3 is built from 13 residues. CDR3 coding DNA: TGTGCCAGCAGTTTTTTGGTGGGGAATGAGCAGTTCTTC. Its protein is CASSFLVGNEQFF.

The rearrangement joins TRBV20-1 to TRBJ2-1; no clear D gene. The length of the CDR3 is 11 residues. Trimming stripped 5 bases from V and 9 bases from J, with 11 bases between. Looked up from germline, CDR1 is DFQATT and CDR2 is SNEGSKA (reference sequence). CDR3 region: CSASLVSEQFF. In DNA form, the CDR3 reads TGCAGTGCTTCCTTGGTGAGTGAGCAGTTCTTC.

The CDR3 DNA reads as TGTGCCAGCAGTCTCCCCTCCGGGACAGGGGACACTGAAGCTTTCTTT. Encoded protein: CASSLPSGTGDTEAFF. The chain carries TRBV28 and TRBJ1-1; 10 bases are shared with TRBD1. Germline CDR1 reads MDHEN; CDR2 reads SYDVKM. CDR3 length equals 16 residues. Trimming took 5 bases from V and 3 from J; bases not matched to a gene: 9.

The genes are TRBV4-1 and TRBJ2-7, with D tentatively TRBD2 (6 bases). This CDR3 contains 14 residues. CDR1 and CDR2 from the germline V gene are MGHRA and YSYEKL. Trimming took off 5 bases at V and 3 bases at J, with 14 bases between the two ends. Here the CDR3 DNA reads TGCGCCAGCAGCTACAGAACGGACTACTACGAGCAGTACTTC. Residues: CASSYRTDYYEQYF.

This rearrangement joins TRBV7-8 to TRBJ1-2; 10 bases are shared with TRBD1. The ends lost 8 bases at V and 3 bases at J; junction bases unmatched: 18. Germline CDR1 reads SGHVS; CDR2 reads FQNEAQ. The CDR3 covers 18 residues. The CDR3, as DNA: TGTGCCAGCTCGTCGTCTCGGTTAGGGACAGGGGTGGACTATGGCTACACCTTC. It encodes CASSSSRLGTGVDYGYTF.

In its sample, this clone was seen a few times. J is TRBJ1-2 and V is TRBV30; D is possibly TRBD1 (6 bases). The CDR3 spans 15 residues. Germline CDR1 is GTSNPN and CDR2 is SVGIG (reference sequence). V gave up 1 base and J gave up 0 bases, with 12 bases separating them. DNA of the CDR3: TGTGCCTGGAGTGACGGGGACATCACTAACTATGGCTACACCTTC. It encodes CAWSDGDITNYGYTF.

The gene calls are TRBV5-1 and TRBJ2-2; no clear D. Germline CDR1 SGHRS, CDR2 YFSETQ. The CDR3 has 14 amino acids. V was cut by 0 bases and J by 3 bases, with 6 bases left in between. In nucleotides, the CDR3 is TGCGCCAGCAGCTTGGTCCCGTACACCGGGGAGCTGTTTTTT. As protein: CASSLVPYTGELFF. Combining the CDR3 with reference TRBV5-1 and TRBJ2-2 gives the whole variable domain KAGVTQTPRYLIKTRGQQVTLSCSPISGHRSVSWYQQTPGQGLQFLFEYFSETQRNKGNFPGRFSGRQFSNSRSEMNVSTLELGDSALYLCASSLVPYTGELFFGEGSRLTVL.

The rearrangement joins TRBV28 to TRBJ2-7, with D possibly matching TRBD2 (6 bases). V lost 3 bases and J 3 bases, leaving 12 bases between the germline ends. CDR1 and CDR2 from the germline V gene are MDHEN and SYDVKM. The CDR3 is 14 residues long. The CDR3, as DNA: TGTGCCAGCAGTTTCGGGGGAGGTGGCTACGAGCAGTACTTC. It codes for CASSFGGGGYEQYF.

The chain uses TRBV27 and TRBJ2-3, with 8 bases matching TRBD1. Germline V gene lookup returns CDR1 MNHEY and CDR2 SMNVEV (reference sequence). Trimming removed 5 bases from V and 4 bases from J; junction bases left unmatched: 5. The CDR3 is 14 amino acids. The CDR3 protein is CASSNRGYPDTQYF. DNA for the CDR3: TGTGCCAGCAGTAACAGGGGGTATCCAGATACGCAGTATTTT.

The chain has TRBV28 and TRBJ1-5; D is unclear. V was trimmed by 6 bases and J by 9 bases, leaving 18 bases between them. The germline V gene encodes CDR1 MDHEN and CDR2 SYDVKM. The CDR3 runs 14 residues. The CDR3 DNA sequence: TGTGCCAGCAGCCCCCGGTCGGTGATTCGGCCCCAGCATTTT. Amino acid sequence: CASSPRSVIRPQHF.

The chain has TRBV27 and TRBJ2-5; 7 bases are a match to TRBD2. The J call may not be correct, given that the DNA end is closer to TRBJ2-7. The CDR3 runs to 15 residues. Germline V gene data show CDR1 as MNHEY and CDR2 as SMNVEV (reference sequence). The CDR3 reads CASSLSGASSYEQYF. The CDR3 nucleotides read TGTGCCAGCAGTTTGAGCGGGGCTAGCTCCTACGAGCAGTACTTC.

The CDR3 loop reads CASTEFLSGRISYEQYF. DNA of the CDR3: TGTGCCAGTACCGAGTTTTTGAGCGGGAGGATCTCCTACGAGCAGTACTTC. V and J are TRBV28 and TRBJ2-7, with 9 bases fitting TRBD2. The CDR3 contains 17 residues. After removal of 9 bases from V and 0 bases from J, the junction contained 15 bases not matched to a gene. The V gene's germline CDR1 is MDHEN and CDR2 SYDVKM.

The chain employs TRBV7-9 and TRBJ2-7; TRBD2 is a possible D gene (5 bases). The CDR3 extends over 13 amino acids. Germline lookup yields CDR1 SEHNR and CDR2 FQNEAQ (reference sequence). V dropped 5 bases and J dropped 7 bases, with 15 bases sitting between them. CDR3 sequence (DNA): TGTGCCAGCAGCCACAGCGGAGCCCTGGAGCAGTACTTC. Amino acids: CASSHSGALEQYF.

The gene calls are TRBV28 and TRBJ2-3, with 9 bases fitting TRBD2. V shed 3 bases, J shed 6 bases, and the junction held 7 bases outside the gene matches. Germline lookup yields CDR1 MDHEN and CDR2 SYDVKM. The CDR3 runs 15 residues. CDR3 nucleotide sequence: TGTGCCAGCAGTTTTGTAGCGGGAGCAACCGATACGCAGTATTTT. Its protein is CASSFVAGATDTQYF.

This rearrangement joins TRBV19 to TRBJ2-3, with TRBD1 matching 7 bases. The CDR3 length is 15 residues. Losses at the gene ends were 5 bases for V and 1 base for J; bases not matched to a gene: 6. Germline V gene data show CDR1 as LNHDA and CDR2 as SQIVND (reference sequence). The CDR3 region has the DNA TGTGCCAGTAGTGCCCGACAGGGAGGCACAGATACGCAGTATTTT. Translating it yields CASSARQGGTDTQYF.

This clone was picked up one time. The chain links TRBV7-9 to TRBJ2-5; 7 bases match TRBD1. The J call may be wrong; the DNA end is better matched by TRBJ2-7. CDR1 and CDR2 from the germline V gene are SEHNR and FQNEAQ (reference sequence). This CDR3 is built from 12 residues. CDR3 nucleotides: TGTGCCAGCAGCCACGGGACAGTCGAGCAGTACTTC. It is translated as CASSHGTVEQYF.

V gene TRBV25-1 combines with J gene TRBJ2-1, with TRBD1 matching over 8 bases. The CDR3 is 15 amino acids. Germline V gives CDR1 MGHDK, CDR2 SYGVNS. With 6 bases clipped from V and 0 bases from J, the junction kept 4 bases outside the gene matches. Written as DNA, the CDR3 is TGTGCCAGCAGCCAGGACAGGGCCTCCTACAATGAGCAGTTCTTC. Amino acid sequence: CASSQDRASYNEQFF.

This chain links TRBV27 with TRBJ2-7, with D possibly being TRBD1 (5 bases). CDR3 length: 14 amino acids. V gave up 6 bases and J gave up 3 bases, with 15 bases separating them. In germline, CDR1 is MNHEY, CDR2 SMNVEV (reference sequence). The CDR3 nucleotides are TGTGCCAGCAGCTCAACACCAGGGATCTACGAGCAGTACTTC. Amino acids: CASSSTPGIYEQYF.

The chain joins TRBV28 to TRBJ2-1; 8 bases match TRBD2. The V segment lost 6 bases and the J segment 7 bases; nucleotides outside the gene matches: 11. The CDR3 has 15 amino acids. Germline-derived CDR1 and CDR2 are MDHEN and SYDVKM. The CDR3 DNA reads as TGTGCCAGCAGCCCCCCGGGACTAGTAGGTAATGAGCAGTTCTTC. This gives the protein CASSPPGLVGNEQFF.

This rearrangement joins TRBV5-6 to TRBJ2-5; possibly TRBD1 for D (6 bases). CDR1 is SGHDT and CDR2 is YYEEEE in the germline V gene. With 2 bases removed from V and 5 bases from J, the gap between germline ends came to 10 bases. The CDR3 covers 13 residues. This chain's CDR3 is CASSLGGMETQYF. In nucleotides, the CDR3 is TGTGCCAGCAGCTTAGGGGGAATGGAGACCCAGTACTTC.

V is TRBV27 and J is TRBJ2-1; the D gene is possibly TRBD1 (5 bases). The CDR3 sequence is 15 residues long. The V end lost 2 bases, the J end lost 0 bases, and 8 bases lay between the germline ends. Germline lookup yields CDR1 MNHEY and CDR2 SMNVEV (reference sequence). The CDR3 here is CASSLPGRSYNEQFF. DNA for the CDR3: TGTGCCAGCAGTTTACCAGGGCGCTCCTACAATGAGCAGTTCTTC.

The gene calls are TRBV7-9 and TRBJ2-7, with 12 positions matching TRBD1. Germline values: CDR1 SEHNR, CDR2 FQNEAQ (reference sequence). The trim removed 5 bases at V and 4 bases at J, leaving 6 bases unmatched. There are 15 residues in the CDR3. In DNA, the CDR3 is TGTGCCAGCAGCCCGGGACAGGGGGCCTTATACGAGCAGTACTTC. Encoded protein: CASSPGQGALYEQYF.

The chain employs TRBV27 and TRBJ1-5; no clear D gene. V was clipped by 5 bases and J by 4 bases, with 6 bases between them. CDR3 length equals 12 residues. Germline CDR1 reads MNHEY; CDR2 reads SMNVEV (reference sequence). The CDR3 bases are TGTGCCAGCAGTCGGACTAATCAGCCCCAGCATTTT. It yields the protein CASSRTNQPQHF.

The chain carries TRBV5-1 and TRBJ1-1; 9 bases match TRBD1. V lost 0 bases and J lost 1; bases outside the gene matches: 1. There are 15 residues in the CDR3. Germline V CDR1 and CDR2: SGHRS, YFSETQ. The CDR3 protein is CASSLGDRANTEAFF. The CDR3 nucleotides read TGCGCCAGCAGCTTGGGGGACAGGGCGAACACTGAAGCTTTCTTT.

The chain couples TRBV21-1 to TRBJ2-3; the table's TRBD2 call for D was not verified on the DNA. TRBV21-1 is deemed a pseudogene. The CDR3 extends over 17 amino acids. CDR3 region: CASSKGTSGRVVDTQYF. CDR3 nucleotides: TGTGCCAGCAGCAAAGGGACTAGCGGGAGGGTCGTAGATACGCAGTATTTT.

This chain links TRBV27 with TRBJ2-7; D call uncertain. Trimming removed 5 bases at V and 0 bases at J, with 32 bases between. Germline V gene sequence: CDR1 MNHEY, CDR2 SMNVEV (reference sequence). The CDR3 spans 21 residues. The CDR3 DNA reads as TGTGCCAGCAGTCGAACATCGGATCTAATCGTACACCGACGCCGCTCCTACGAGCAGTACTTC. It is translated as CASSRTSDLIVHRRRSYEQYF.

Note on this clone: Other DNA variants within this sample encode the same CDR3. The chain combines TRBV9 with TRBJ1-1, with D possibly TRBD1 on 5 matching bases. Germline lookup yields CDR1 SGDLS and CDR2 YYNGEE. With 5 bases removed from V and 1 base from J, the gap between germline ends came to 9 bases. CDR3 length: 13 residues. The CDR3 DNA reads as TGTGCCAGCAGTGGGGGGAGGAACACTGAAGCTTTCTTT. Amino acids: CASSGGRNTEAFF.

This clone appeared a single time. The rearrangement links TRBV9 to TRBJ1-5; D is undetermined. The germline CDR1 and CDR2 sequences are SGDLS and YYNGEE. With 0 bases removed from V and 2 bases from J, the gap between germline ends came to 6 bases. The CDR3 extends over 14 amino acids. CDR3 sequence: CASSVDSGNQPQHF. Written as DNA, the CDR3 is TGTGCCAGCAGCGTAGATTCGGGCAATCAGCCCCAGCATTTT.